This T cell receptor beta chain was sequenced for a study of graft-versus-host responses after intestinal transplantation. The germline gives CDR1 MNHNY, CDR2 SVGAGI (reference sequence). After removal of 4 bases from V and 4 bases from J, the junction contained 6 bases not matched to a gene. The CDR3 has 15 residues. Comment on this clone: What it binds is not known.

Study results and caveats: The recipient marrow held GvH clones, and some of them showed up first in ileum or blood.

Produced via immunoSEQ multiplex PCR; TCRdb's table is partial and in-frame only. The sample lists tens of thousands of clones, around 76% occurring once. The sequence was obtained from a human donor who received an intestinal transplant. The chain couples TRBV6-6 to TRBJ2-7; 11 nucleotides align to TRBD1. Sequencing used unstimulated CD4+ T cells sorted from spleen or lymph node cells, obtained before intestinal transplant. The CDR3 is CASSSSGQGAYEQYF. For the CDR3, the DNA is TGTGCCAGCAGTTCCTCCGGACAGGGGGCGTACGAGCAGTACTTC.